These T cell receptor beta chains were read from a single sample in a study of cytomegalovirus exposure and HLA in healthy donors. Here immunoSEQ multiplex PCR was the method, and the copy in TCRdb shows in-frame clones only, minus some. The table shows 100,000 to 150,000 clones, with about 72% occurring only once. The specimen was PBMCs. The source is a middle-aged man in good health and CMV-seropositive. CDR3s include the opening cysteine and the closing phenylalanine or tryptophan. The order of the fields is V gene, clone size, D gene, J gene, CDR3 length, CDR3 DNA, CDR3 protein. The D gene is left open where the match is weak. Size tells how often a clone was seen (once, few, many) or the class of an expanded clone, and some rows leave it out.

V gene: TRBV7-2
clone size: -
D gene: -
J gene: TRBJ2-2
CDR3 length: 14
CDR3 DNA: TGTGCCAGCAGCTTAGTACAGGGCACCGGGGAGCTGTTTTTT
CDR3 protein: CASSLVQGTGELFF

V gene: TRBV6-5
clone size: -
D gene: TRBD1
J gene: TRBJ1-2
CDR3 length: 13
CDR3 DNA: TGTGCCAGCAGTTATTCGTCAGGGGGAGGCTACACCTTC
CDR3 protein: CASSYSSGGGYTF

V gene: TRBV19
clone size: -
D gene: TRBD2
J gene: TRBJ2-7
CDR3 length: 17
CDR3 DNA: TGTGCCAGTAGTTCAAAACCCGGGACTAGCGGCTCCTACGAGCAGTACTTC
CDR3 protein: CASSSKPGTSGSYEQYF

V gene: TRBV6-5
clone size: once
D gene: TRBD1
J gene: TRBJ1-1
CDR3 length: 15
CDR3 DNA: TGTGCCAGCAGTTACTCGACAGGGTTAAGAACTGAAGCTTTCTTT
CDR3 protein: CASSYSTGLRTEAFF

V gene: TRBV9
clone size: -
D gene: TRBD2
J gene: TRBJ2-7
CDR3 length: 14
CDR3 DNA: TGTGCCAGCAGCGTAGATGTCGGGGGGGGAGGGCAGTACTTC
CDR3 protein: CASSVDVGGGGQYF

V gene: TRBV6-6
clone size: -
D gene: -
J gene: TRBJ2-7
CDR3 length: 13
CDR3 DNA: TGTGCCAGCAGTCAGACAACAGGGAACGAGCAGTACTTC
CDR3 protein: CASSQTTGNEQYF

V gene: TRBV5-5
clone size: -
D gene: TRBD1
J gene: TRBJ2-5
CDR3 length: 14
CDR3 DNA: TGTGCCAGCACCCAGGGGGCCCTGTCGGAGACCCAGTACTTC
CDR3 protein: CASTQGALSETQYF

V gene: TRBV5-1
clone size: -
D gene: TRBD2
J gene: TRBJ2-7
CDR3 length: 15
CDR3 DNA: TGCGCCAGCAGCTTGGGTGGCGGGAGTCTATACGAGCAGTACTTC
CDR3 protein: CASSLGGGSLYEQYF

V gene: TRBV7-2
clone size: -
D gene: -
J gene: TRBJ2-5
CDR3 length: 15
CDR3 DNA: TGTGCCAGCAGCTTAAATGCGGCCTTCCAAGAGACCCAGTACTTC
CDR3 protein: CASSLNAAFQETQYF

V gene: TRBV28
clone size: -
D gene: TRBD1
J gene: TRBJ1-1
CDR3 length: 13
CDR3 DNA: TGTGCCAGCAGAAGAGGACAGGCTGGCAGGGCTTTCTTT
CDR3 protein: CASRRGQAGRAFF

V gene: TRBV5-4
clone size: -
D gene: -
J gene: TRBJ1-1
CDR3 length: 15
CDR3 DNA: TGTGCCAGCAGCCCACAGGGACACCGGTTGGGTGAAGCTTTCTTT
CDR3 protein: CASSPQGHRLGEAFF

V gene: TRBV19
clone size: -
D gene: -
J gene: TRBJ1-1
CDR3 length: 13
CDR3 DNA: TGTGCCAGTACAGACAGGATCAACACTGAAGCTTTCTTT
CDR3 protein: CASTDRINTEAFF

V gene: TRBV6-5
clone size: -
D gene: -
J gene: TRBJ1-6
CDR3 length: 15
CDR3 DNA: TGTGCCAGCACCCGGACACACTCCTATAATTCACCCCTCCACTTT
CDR3 protein: CASTRTHSYNSPLHF

V gene: TRBV19
clone size: -
D gene: -
J gene: TRBJ1-6
CDR3 length: 14
CDR3 DNA: TGTGCCAGTAGTATCGCGGAAATCGGTTCACCCCTCCACTTT
CDR3 protein: CASSIAEIGSPLHF

V gene: TRBV13
clone size: medium-sized
D gene: -
J gene: TRBJ2-2
CDR3 length: 13
CDR3 DNA: TGTGCCAGCAGCGTGACTAGCACCGGGGAGCTGTTTTTT
CDR3 protein: CASSVTSTGELFF

V gene: TRBV6-1
clone size: once
D gene: TRBD1
J gene: TRBJ1-6
CDR3 length: 15
CDR3 DNA: TGTGCCAGCAGTGAAATGGTAACAGGGGCTTCACCCCTCCACTTT
CDR3 protein: CASSEMVTGASPLHF

V gene: TRBV7-9
clone size: -
D gene: TRBD2
J gene: TRBJ2-1
CDR3 length: 16
CDR3 DNA: TGTGCCAGCAGCCCAACGATGGCGGGAGGTTTCGATGAGCAGTTCTTC
CDR3 protein: CASSPTMAGGFDEQFF

V gene: TRBV5-1
clone size: -
D gene: TRBD2
J gene: TRBJ2-7
CDR3 length: 15
CDR3 DNA: TGCGCCAGCAGCCAAACTAGCGCAAATACCTACGAGCAGTACTTC
CDR3 protein: CASSQTSANTYEQYF

V gene: TRBV5-1
clone size: -
D gene: -
J gene: TRBJ1-1
CDR3 length: 14
CDR3 DNA: TGCGCCAGCAGCGTGGATTCCGGGGGGACTAGAGCTTTCTTT
CDR3 protein: CASSVDSGGTRAFF

V gene: TRBV6-5
clone size: -
D gene: -
J gene: TRBJ1-1
CDR3 length: 15
CDR3 DNA: TGTGCCAGCAGGAGGTTCCTCGTGGAGAACACTGAAGCTTTCTTT
CDR3 protein: CASRRFLVENTEAFF

V gene: TRBV5-4
clone size: -
D gene: -
J gene: TRBJ2-3
CDR3 length: 16
CDR3 DNA: TGTGCCAGCAGCCTTTATAGGGGCTCCGAGGCAGATACGCAGTATTTT
CDR3 protein: CASSLYRGSEADTQYF

V gene: TRBV4-1
clone size: -
D gene: TRBD1
J gene: TRBJ1-6
CDR3 length: 20
CDR3 DNA: TGCGCCAGCAGCCAAGAAGGAAGGACAGGGTTCAATTCCTATAATTCACCCCTCCACTTT
CDR3 protein: CASSQEGRTGFNSYNSPLHF

V gene: TRBV30
clone size: -
D gene: TRBD1
J gene: TRBJ1-6
CDR3 length: 21
CDR3 DNA: TGTGCCTGGAGTGGACCCTCCCGGGACAGGTCGTTAAGCTCCTATAATTCACCCCTCCACTTT
CDR3 protein: CAWSGPSRDRSLSSYNSPLHF

V gene: TRBV5-1
clone size: -
D gene: -
J gene: TRBJ2-7
CDR3 length: 15
CDR3 DNA: TGCGCCAGCAGCTTGAACTGGGGCAGGGCAAGCGAGCAGTACTTC
CDR3 protein: CASSLNWGRASEQYF

V gene: TRBV28
clone size: -
D gene: -
J gene: TRBJ1-1
CDR3 length: 12
CDR3 DNA: TGTGCCAGCAGTCACGGGAACACTGAAGCTTTCTTT
CDR3 protein: CASSHGNTEAFF

V gene: TRBV2
clone size: medium-sized
D gene: TRBD1
J gene: TRBJ1-6
CDR3 length: 15
CDR3 DNA: TGTGCCAGCAGTGGGGGACAGGGGCGGAATTCACCCCTCCACTTT
CDR3 protein: CASSGGQGRNSPLHF

V gene: TRBV7-9
clone size: -
D gene: -
J gene: TRBJ1-1
CDR3 length: 13
CDR3 DNA: TGTGCCAGCAGCGGTCTGGGAGGAACTGAAGCTTTCTTT
CDR3 protein: CASSGLGGTEAFF

V gene: TRBV7-2
clone size: -
D gene: -
J gene: TRBJ2-7
CDR3 length: 12
CDR3 DNA: TGTGCCAGCAGCTTTTTAGGGGCCGAGCAGTACTTC
CDR3 protein: CASSFLGAEQYF

V gene: TRBV15
clone size: -
D gene: -
J gene: TRBJ2-3
CDR3 length: 15
CDR3 DNA: TGTGCCACCAGCAGAGATGAACAGGGCATGGATACGCAGTATTTT
CDR3 protein: CATSRDEQGMDTQYF

V gene: TRBV6-5
clone size: -
D gene: -
J gene: TRBJ1-5
CDR3 length: 13
CDR3 DNA: TGTGCCAGCATGAGGGATAGCAATCAGCCCCAGCATTTT
CDR3 protein: CASMRDSNQPQHF

V gene: TRBV19
clone size: once
D gene: -
J gene: TRBJ1-3
CDR3 length: 14
CDR3 DNA: TGTGCAACGACACAGGGAAGCTCTGGAAACACCATATATTTT
CDR3 protein: CATTQGSSGNTIYF

V gene: TRBV4-2
clone size: few
D gene: TRBD1
J gene: TRBJ1-1
CDR3 length: 15
CDR3 DNA: TGTGCCAGCAGCCAAGAGACAGGGCAGAACACTGAAGCTTTCTTT
CDR3 protein: CASSQETGQNTEAFF

V gene: TRBV5-1
clone size: -
D gene: TRBD1
J gene: TRBJ2-7
CDR3 length: 13
CDR3 DNA: TGCGCCAGCAGCACGACAGGGTACTACGAGCAGTACTTC
CDR3 protein: CASSTTGYYEQYF

V gene: TRBV19
clone size: -
D gene: -
J gene: TRBJ2-5
CDR3 length: 17
CDR3 DNA: TGTGCCAGTAGTAGGGGTCTTTATCCGGGGGTGGAAGAGACCCAGTACTTC
CDR3 protein: CASSRGLYPGVEETQYF

V gene: TRBV10-2
clone size: -
D gene: -
J gene: TRBJ1-3
CDR3 length: 14
CDR3 DNA: TGCGCCAGCAATGGGCAGGGGATAGGAAACACCATATATTTT
CDR3 protein: CASNGQGIGNTIYF

V gene: TRBV4-3
clone size: -
D gene: -
J gene: TRBJ1-1
CDR3 length: 13
CDR3 DNA: TGCGCCAGCAGCCCGGAGGGAGGACGGAAAGCTTTCTTT
CDR3 protein: CASSPEGGRKAFF

V gene: TRBV5-6
clone size: -
D gene: -
J gene: TRBJ2-7
CDR3 length: 14
CDR3 DNA: TGTGCCAGCAGCGCCGCGGGGGCGATGGGCGAGCAGTACTTC
CDR3 protein: CASSAAGAMGEQYF

V gene: TRBV19
clone size: few
D gene: TRBD2
J gene: TRBJ2-3
CDR3 length: 16
CDR3 DNA: TGTGCCAGTAGTATGGGGACTAGCGGGATGGGTAATACGCAGTATTTT
CDR3 protein: CASSMGTSGMGNTQYF

V gene: TRBV27
clone size: -
D gene: TRBD2
J gene: TRBJ2-1
CDR3 length: 15
CDR3 DNA: TGTGCCAGCAGTTTATCGGGGGGGTTCTACAATGAGCAGTTCTTC
CDR3 protein: CASSLSGGFYNEQFF

V gene: TRBV30
clone size: -
D gene: -
J gene: TRBJ1-5
CDR3 length: 13
CDR3 DNA: TGTGCCTGGAGTGGACCCCGCGGGGAGCCCCAGCATTTT
CDR3 protein: CAWSGPRGEPQHF

V gene: TRBV28
clone size: few
D gene: TRBD1
J gene: TRBJ1-4
CDR3 length: 16
CDR3 DNA: TGTGCCAGCAGTTTATTTGGACAGGAGACTAATGAAAAACTGTTTTTT
CDR3 protein: CASSLFGQETNEKLFF

V gene: TRBV5-1
clone size: -
D gene: TRBD2
J gene: TRBJ2-3
CDR3 length: 15
CDR3 DNA: TGCGCCAGCAGCTTGACTAGCGGGAGAAGAGATACGCAGTATTTT
CDR3 protein: CASSLTSGRRDTQYF

V gene: TRBV6-1
clone size: -
D gene: TRBD2
J gene: TRBJ2-1
CDR3 length: 14
CDR3 DNA: TGTGCCAGCAGCTCCGGACTAGCGGCGAAATATTTACTCTTC
CDR3 protein: CASSSGLAAKYLLF

V gene: TRBV19
clone size: -
D gene: -
J gene: TRBJ1-1
CDR3 length: 14
CDR3 DNA: TGTGCCAGTAGTGTTGACAGATTTAACACTGAAGCTTTCTTT
CDR3 protein: CASSVDRFNTEAFF

V gene: TRBV7-9
clone size: -
D gene: TRBD2
J gene: TRBJ2-1
CDR3 length: 16
CDR3 DNA: TGTGCCAGCAGCCCTTTAGCGGGGGCCATCTACAATGAGCAGTTCTTC
CDR3 protein: CASSPLAGAIYNEQFF

V gene: TRBV13
clone size: -
D gene: TRBD2
J gene: TRBJ2-3
CDR3 length: 15
CDR3 DNA: TGTGCCAGCAGCTCTCCTGGACTAGCGGGGGAGACGCAGTATTTT
CDR3 protein: CASSSPGLAGETQYF

V gene: TRBV6-1
clone size: few
D gene: -
J gene: TRBJ1-5
CDR3 length: 14
CDR3 DNA: TGTGCCAGCAGTGAATCAGGCTTTATTCAGCCCCAGCATTTT
CDR3 protein: CASSESGFIQPQHF

V gene: TRBV7-8
clone size: -
D gene: -
J gene: TRBJ1-4
CDR3 length: 13
CDR3 DNA: TGTGCCAGCAGACGCAGTCGGGATGAAAAACTGTTTTTT
CDR3 protein: CASRRSRDEKLFF

V gene: TRBV29-1
clone size: -
D gene: TRBD2
J gene: TRBJ2-7
CDR3 length: 16
CDR3 DNA: TGCAGCGTTGAGGGGGGAGGCACGGGGGGGAACTACGAGCAGTACTTC
CDR3 protein: CSVEGGGTGGNYEQYF

V gene: TRBV6-6
clone size: -
D gene: TRBD1
J gene: TRBJ1-1
CDR3 length: 16
CDR3 DNA: TGTGCCAGCAGTAGCTCGGGACAGACCATGAACACTGAAGCTTTCTTT
CDR3 protein: CASSSSGQTMNTEAFF

V gene: TRBV5-5
clone size: -
D gene: -
J gene: TRBJ1-1
CDR3 length: 16
CDR3 DNA: TGTGCCAGCAGTTTGGGGGGGGTTGGGGCGAACACTGAAGCTTTCTTT
CDR3 protein: CASSLGGVGANTEAFF

V gene: TRBV2
clone size: -
D gene: -
J gene: TRBJ2-3
CDR3 length: 14
CDR3 DNA: TGTGCCAGCAGTGGACTTCTTAACACAGATACGCAGTATTTT
CDR3 protein: CASSGLLNTDTQYF

V gene: TRBV25-1
clone size: -
D gene: TRBD1
J gene: TRBJ2-1
CDR3 length: 15
CDR3 DNA: TGTGCCAGCAGCGGGACAGGGGGGAACTGGGCTGAGCAGTTCTTC
CDR3 protein: CASSGTGGNWAEQFF

V gene: TRBV18
clone size: -
D gene: TRBD1
J gene: TRBJ1-1
CDR3 length: 15
CDR3 DNA: TGTGCCAGCTCACCGCCGGGCAGGGGGCTTTCGTTCGCTTTCTTT
CDR3 protein: CASSPPGRGLSFAFF